One and the same sample provided the 9 T cell receptor beta chains below, sequenced in a study of blood T cell repertoires in COVID-19. Profiling relied on immunoSEQ multiplex PCR, and the TCRdb table lists in-frame clones only, not all of them. The sample includes 490,000 or so clones, about nine tenths of them seen just once. The material sequenced was PBMCs or T cells enriched from blood (not recorded which). These receptors all come from a woman between 55 and 75 years old who had recovered from COVID-19.

The gene calls are TRBV4-2 and TRBJ1-6; 9 positions match TRBD1. Trimming took 4 bases from V and 8 from J; bases not matched to a gene: 6. CDR3 length: 15 residues. Germline CDR1 LGHNA, CDR2 YNFKEQ. The CDR3 here is CASSLRTGEDSPLHF. For the CDR3, the DNA is TGTGCCAGCAGCCTTCGGACAGGGGAGGATTCACCCCTCCACTTT.

The chain couples TRBV7-8 to TRBJ1-2, with D maybe TRBD1 (5 bases). With 2 bases removed from V and 5 bases from J, the gap between germline ends came to 15 bases. CDR1 and CDR2 (germline): SGHVS, FQNEAQ. The CDR3 covers 15 residues. This CDR3 is CASSLSRVGGYGYTF. The CDR3 nucleotides are TGTGCCAGCAGCTTATCCAGGGTTGGTGGTTATGGCTACACCTTC. Looking up the rest from reference TRBV7-8 and TRBJ1-2 gives the full variable domain: GAGVSQSPRYKVAKRGQDVALRCDPISGHVSLFWYQQALGQGPEFLTYFQNEAQLDKSGLPSDRFFAERPEGSVSTLKIQRTQQEDSAVYLCASSLSRVGGYGYTFGSGTRLTVV.

The V call is TRBV27, the J call TRBJ2-2; 8 bases align to TRBD1. The CDR3 is 15 residues long. Trimming at V came to 8 bases and at J to 2 bases, leaving 7 bases not matched to a gene. Per the germline V gene, CDR1 is MNHEY and CDR2 is SMNVEV (reference sequence). In DNA, the CDR3 is TGTGCCAGCCGCCGGGGACAGGTCAACACCGGGGAGCTGTTTTTT. Translating gives CASRRGQVNTGELFF.

This clone was picked up one time. The rearrangement uses TRBV5-1 and TRBJ1-1; TRBD1 agrees at 7 bases. This CDR3 spans 13 amino acids. Germline V gene lookup returns CDR1 SGHRS and CDR2 YFSETQ. The J segment lost 3 bases and the V segment lost 4 bases, leaving 3 bases of the junction unmatched. CDR3 loop: CASSQGGHTEAFF. The CDR3 nucleotides read TGCGCCAGCAGCCAGGGGGGCCACACTGAAGCTTTCTTT.

The rearrangement joins TRBV30 to TRBJ1-1; no definite D call. CDR1 GTSNPN and CDR2 SVGIG come from the germline V gene (reference sequence). This CDR3 is built from 13 residues. Trimming left V 8 bases short and J 0 bases short, with 13 bases between. The CDR3 bases are TGTGCCAGCCAACAGACTATGAACACTGAAGCTTTCTTT. Protein sequence: CASQQTMNTEAFF.

DNA for the CDR3: TGTGCCATCAGTGAGTCGGCAGGTCTGTCCTACGAGCAGTACTTC. The encoded protein is CAISESAGLSYEQYF. The V and J genes are TRBV10-3 and TRBJ2-7; D not resolved. Between the trimmed V and J ends, which lost 0 bases and 1 base, there was a span of 10 bases. Germline assignment: CDR1 ENHRY and CDR2 SYGVKD. The CDR3 runs 15 residues.

V and J are TRBV27 and TRBJ1-4; D remains unclear. V was trimmed by 3 bases and J by 8 bases, leaving 16 bases between them. The germline gives CDR1 MNHEY, CDR2 SMNVEV (reference sequence). The CDR3 spans 15 residues. CDR3 sequence (DNA): TGTGCCAGCAGTTTTACCGGGAGCCCCAGAGAAAAACTGTTTTTT. Translation gives CASSFTGSPREKLFF.

The genes are TRBV2 and TRBJ2-2, with a weak D call TRBD1 (6 bases). The CDR3 extends over 14 amino acids. The germline V gene has CDR1 SNHLY and CDR2 FYNNEI. The ends were cut back, 4 bases at V and 4 bases at J, with 10 bases in the middle. The CDR3 reads CASSAGESTGELFF. The DNA of the CDR3 is TGTGCCAGCAGTGCAGGGGAATCCACCGGGGAGCTGTTTTTT.

The chain uses TRBV5-1 and TRBJ2-1; D might be TRBD1 (6 bases). The germline V and J ends were trimmed by 5 bases and 3 bases, with 12 bases remaining between them. The CDR3 extends over 14 amino acids. CDR1 is SGHRS and CDR2 is YFSETQ in the germline V gene. DNA of the CDR3: TGCGCCAGCAGGGGCGCGACAGGCTACAATGAGCAGTTCTTC. Translating gives CASRGATGYNEQFF.